What follows are 27 T cell receptor beta chains derived from one specimen sequenced in a study of CD4 T cells in relation to SARS-CoV-2 and coronaviruses. The unexposed donors gave CD4+ T cells in 2011-2018, prior to COVID-19. Isolation of CD4+ T cells took place after roughly nine days in culture. Sequencing was performed with immunoSEQ multiplex PCR; in TCRdb, only in-frame clones are kept and a portion is missing. Here the sample spans 25,000 to 35,000 clones, over 60% being singletons. No antigen has been assigned to these receptors. The specimen sequenced was CD4+ T cells from PBMCs, cultured in vitro. The receptor source for this set is a human donor in good health.

The chain recombines TRBV6-1 with TRBJ1-6; D is uncertain. The germline V and J ends were trimmed by 2 bases and 5 bases, with 4 bases remaining between them. CDR1 is MNHNS and CDR2 is SASEGT in the germline V gene. This CDR3 contains 13 residues. In DNA form, the CDR3 reads TGTGCCAGCAGTGAAATTAATAATTCACCCCTCCACTTT. Translating gives CASSEINNSPLHF.

This chain joins TRBV7-2 and TRBJ2-7, with D possibly being TRBD1 (6 bases). V was shortened by 3 bases and J by 5 bases, with 14 bases between the two germline ends. The CDR3 is 14 amino acids. Germline loops: CDR1 SGHTA, CDR2 FQGNSA. DNA of the CDR3: TGTGCCAGCAGCTTCGGACAGTCGTCGGACGAGCAGTACTTC. Its protein product is CASSFGQSSDEQYF.

J is TRBJ2-1 and V is TRBV27; no firm D call. This CDR3 spans 14 amino acids. The V and J ends lost 5 bases and 3 bases respectively, with 11 bases between them. CDR1 MNHEY and CDR2 SMNVEV come from the germline V gene (reference sequence). The CDR3 DNA is TGTGCCAGCAGTCTCGGACCGTTCTACAATGAGCAGTTCTTC. Encoded protein: CASSLGPFYNEQFF.

This chain joins TRBV7-9 and TRBJ1-3; maybe TRBD1 (5 bases). Germline-derived CDR1 and CDR2 are SEHNR and FQNEAQ (reference sequence). This CDR3 has 16 amino acids. Deletions cut 1 base from V and 3 bases from J, with 13 bases between. In nucleotides, the CDR3 is TGTGCCAGCAGCTTAGTCGGGGGGTTAGTTGGAAACACCATATATTTT. Encoded protein: CASSLVGGLVGNTIYF. Variable domain in full (rest from reference TRBV7-9 and TRBJ1-3): DTGVSQNPRHKITKRGQNVTFRCDPISEHNRLYWYRQTLGQGPEFLTYFQNEAQLEKSRLLSDRFSAERPKGSFSTLEIQRTEQGDSAMYLCASSLVGGLVGNTIYFGEGSWLTVV.

The chain joins TRBV7-9 to TRBJ2-7; possibly TRBD1 for D (5 bases). The germline V gene has CDR1 SEHNR and CDR2 FQNEAQ (reference sequence). V lost 3 bases, J lost 2 bases, and 5 bases lay in between. The CDR3 totals 12 residues. DNA of the CDR3: TGTGCCAGCAGCTTGACAGCCTACGAGCAGTACTTC. Translated, it gives CASSLTAYEQYF.

This rearrangement joins TRBV5-1 to TRBJ2-7; 8 bases align to TRBD1. CDR1 and CDR2 from the germline V gene are SGHRS and YFSETQ. The CDR3 covers 13 residues. After removal of 0 bases from V and 6 bases from J, the junction contained 2 bases not matched to a gene. The CDR3 DNA is TGCGCCAGCAGCTTGGATGGACAGGGCGAGCAGTACTTC. It yields the protein CASSLDGQGEQYF.

The gene calls are TRBV7-2 and TRBJ2-1, with D possibly matching TRBD2 (5 bases). Trimming took 5 bases from V and 0 from J, leaving 11 bases between them. CDR1 is SGHTA, CDR2 FQGNSA, per germline. CDR3 length equals 15 residues. CDR3 residues: CASSPERRSYNEQFF. The DNA for the CDR3 is TGTGCCAGCAGCCCCGAGCGGCGCTCCTACAATGAGCAGTTCTTC.

The rearrangement uses TRBV7-2 and TRBJ2-7; 8 nucleotides line up with TRBD2. The trim removed 8 bases at V and 2 bases at J, leaving 5 bases unmatched. There are 13 residues in the CDR3. In germline, CDR1 is SGHTA, CDR2 FQGNSA. Written as DNA, the CDR3 is TGTGCCAGCGGTACTAGCGGTACCTACGAGCAGTACTTC. Protein product: CASGTSGTYEQYF.

The genes are TRBV27 and TRBJ1-5; 9 bases are shared with TRBD1. Trimming cost V 6 bases and J 3 bases; bases outside gene matches: 6. Looked up from germline, CDR1 is MNHEY and CDR2 is SMNVEV (reference sequence). The CDR3 is made up of 15 amino acids. The CDR3 sequence is CASRDGQGLNQPQHF. The DNA for the CDR3 is TGTGCCAGCAGGGACGGACAGGGGCTCAATCAGCCCCAGCATTTT.

This clone occurred once. The CDR3 reads CASSWGLAGGDTQYF. DNA of the CDR3: TGTGCCAGCAGCTGGGGACTAGCGGGAGGAGATACGCAGTATTTT. The V call is TRBV7-9, the J call TRBJ2-3; 15 nucleotides agree with TRBD2. The CDR3 consists of 15 residues. The trim removed 4 bases at V and 5 bases at J, leaving 1 base unmatched. The germline V gene encodes CDR1 SEHNR and CDR2 FQNEAQ (reference sequence).

The rearrangement uses TRBV5-6 and TRBJ2-5, with D perhaps TRBD1 (6 bases). This CDR3 has 14 residues. The V and J ends lost 2 bases and 1 base respectively, with 9 bases between them. Germline V CDR1 and CDR2: SGHDT, YYEEEE. The CDR3 loop reads CASSFGQPQETQYF. The CDR3 DNA reads TGTGCCAGCAGCTTCGGACAGCCCCAAGAGACCCAGTACTTC.

The V and J genes are TRBV6-5 and TRBJ2-3; D remains unclear. The germline CDR1 and CDR2 sequences are MNHEY and SVGAGI. V lost 6 bases to trimming and J lost 0 bases, with 13 bases between them. The length of the CDR3 is 15 residues. The CDR3 loop is CASSYRNPSTDTQYF. In DNA, the CDR3 is TGTGCCAGCAGCTATAGGAACCCTAGCACAGATACGCAGTATTTT.

This clone was observed a few times. Additional DNA sequences in this sample encode the identical CDR3. J is TRBJ1-1 and V is TRBV29-1; tentative D call: TRBD1 (6 bases). The CDR3 is 13 residues long. Germline V lookup: CDR1 SQVTM, CDR2 ANQGSEA. The V gene lost 2 bases and the J gene lost 10 bases, with 17 bases spanning the gap. This chain's CDR3 is CSVEHSQGGAAFF. CDR3 nucleotides: TGCAGCGTTGAACACTCACAGGGTGGAGCAGCTTTCTTT.

V is TRBV19 and J is TRBJ2-3; 11 nucleotides align to TRBD2. Germline CDR1 reads LNHDA; CDR2 reads SQIVND (reference sequence). The CDR3 runs 18 residues. The V segment lost 4 bases and the J segment 2 bases; nucleotides outside the gene matches: 11. The CDR3 region has the DNA TGTGCCAGTAGTAGGACAGGGGTAGCGGGAGGGAACACAGATACGCAGTATTTT. It encodes CASSRTGVAGGNTDTQYF.

CDR3 region: CASSSGHLSGNTIYF. In DNA form, the CDR3 reads TGTGCCAGCAGTTCCGGACACCTCTCTGGAAACACCATATATTTT. The chain has TRBV2 and TRBJ1-3; D is perhaps TRBD1 (5 bases). The CDR3 has 15 amino acids. V was clipped by 5 bases and J by 0 bases, with 11 bases between them. In germline, CDR1 is SNHLY, CDR2 FYNNEI. The full variable domain, its missing parts supplied by reference TRBV2 and TRBJ1-3, is EPEVTQTPSHQVTQMGQEVILRCVPISNHLYFYWYRQILGQKVEFLVSFYNNEISEKSEIFDDQFSVERPDGSNFTLKIRSTKLEDSAMYFCASSSGHLSGNTIYFGEGSWLTVV.

This sequence joins TRBV7-6 and TRBJ1-3, with D perhaps TRBD1 (6 bases). There are 15 residues in the CDR3. V lost 5 bases and J 0 bases, leaving 11 bases between the germline ends. Germline V CDR1 and CDR2: SGHVS, FNYEAQ. CDR3 in DNA: TGTGCCAGCAGCACCCGGGACAACTCTGGAAACACCATATATTTT. This sequence encodes CASSTRDNSGNTIYF.

V gene TRBV2 combines with J gene TRBJ2-3, with 12 bases aligning to TRBD2. The CDR3 contains 15 residues. The germline V gene encodes CDR1 SNHLY and CDR2 FYNNEI. V dropped 8 bases and J dropped 2; count of bases not matched to a gene: 5. CDR3 DNA: TGTGCCAGCGATTCTAGCGGGAGGGCCACAGATACGCAGTATTTT. Translation: CASDSSGRATDTQYF. The variable domain in full, with the rest retrieved from reference TRBV2 and TRBJ2-3, is EPEVTQTPSHQVTQMGQEVILRCVPISNHLYFYWYRQILGQKVEFLVSFYNNEISEKSEIFDDQFSVERPDGSNFTLKIRSTKLEDSAMYFCASDSSGRATDTQYFGPGTRLTVL.

This chain joins TRBV21-1 and TRBJ2-7; TRBD2, as called in the table, went unchecked against the DNA. TRBV21-1 is assigned pseudogene status. This CDR3 is 16 amino acids long. The CDR3 protein is CASTKGGGQGRYEQYF. Written as DNA, the CDR3 is TGTGCCAGCACCAAAGGGGGGGGCCAGGGGCGCTACGAGCAGTACTTC.

This clone occurred once. The chain links TRBV11-2 to TRBJ2-7, with no clear D. V was pared by 1 base and J by 3 bases, with 10 bases between. Germline V lookup: CDR1 SGHAT, CDR2 FQNNGV. The CDR3 has 14 amino acids. DNA for the CDR3: TGTGCCAGCAGCTTAGTAGGCAGTCTCTACGAGCAGTACTTC. Protein: CASSLVGSLYEQYF.

This clone has just a few counts. The V gene is TRBV4-1, the J gene TRBJ1-2; TRBD1 matches 8 bases. The germline gives CDR1 MGHRA, CDR2 YSYEKL. The trim removed 7 bases at V and 14 bases at J, leaving 12 bases unmatched. The CDR3 has 12 residues. This CDR3 reads CASNKPQGARTF. The CDR3 nucleotides read TGCGCCAGCAATAAACCGCAGGGGGCTAGGACCTTC.

This chain links TRBV19 with TRBJ2-1, with D maybe TRBD2 (6 bases). Trimming cost V 1 base and J 9 bases, with 22 bases left between them. CDR1 is LNHDA, CDR2 SQIVND, per germline (reference sequence). This CDR3 is 17 amino acids long. DNA of the CDR3: TGTGCCAGTAGTATAGGCTCGCGGGGAAGTAGAAACAGTGAGCAGTTCTTC. It yields the protein CASSIGSRGSRNSEQFF.

The chain is built from TRBV5-1 and TRBJ2-2; D gene unclear. The V gene lost 2 bases and the J gene lost 2 bases, with 4 bases spanning the gap. Germline loops: CDR1 SGHRS, CDR2 YFSETQ. The length of the CDR3 is 13 residues. CDR3 DNA: TGCGCCAGCAGCTTCGACAACACCGGGGAGCTGTTTTTT. This encodes CASSFDNTGELFF.

There are a few counts of this clone. This chain connects TRBV5-4 to TRBJ1-6; D not certain. CDR1 SGHNT and CDR2 YYREEE come from the germline V gene (reference sequence). Trimming pared 3 bases from V and 9 bases from J, leaving 13 bases between. This CDR3 is built from 14 residues. CDR3 sequence (DNA): TGTGCCAGCAGCTCACGGACCCCGGGTTCACCCCTCCACTTT. Translating gives CASSSRTPGSPLHF.

The V gene is TRBV7-9, the J gene TRBJ1-3; a weak D match, TRBD1 (5 bases). CDR3 length: 15 residues. The V end lost 2 bases, the J end lost 6 bases, and 14 bases lay between the germline ends. In germline, CDR1 is SEHNR, CDR2 FQNEAQ (reference sequence). Here the CDR3 DNA reads TGTGCCAGCAGCTTATCGGGGGATAGGGAAAACACCATATATTTT. It specifies CASSLSGDRENTIYF.

V usage is TRBV27 and J usage is TRBJ2-7, with 9 nucleotides matching TRBD1. Trimming cost V 3 bases and J 5 bases; bases outside gene matches: 8. CDR3 length: 15 amino acids. Germline CDR1 MNHEY, CDR2 SMNVEV (reference sequence). The CDR3 bases are TGTGCCAGCAGTTTTAGGACAGGGGCTCCCCACGAGCAGTACTTC. It yields the protein CASSFRTGAPHEQYF.

The genes are TRBV18 and TRBJ2-3; TRBD1 agrees at 10 bases. Germline CDR1 is KGHSH and CDR2 is LQKENI. The CDR3 is made up of 14 amino acids. V was clipped by 6 bases and J by 3 bases; unmatched bases: 3. As DNA, the CDR3 is TGTGCCAGCTCCCGGGACAGGGGTACAGATACGCAGTATTTT. As protein: CASSRDRGTDTQYF.

The chain links TRBV27 to TRBJ2-7; either TRBD1 or TRBD2 may fit D (5 bases each). V gave up 0 bases and J gave up 3 bases, with 9 bases separating them. Per germline, CDR1 MNHEY and CDR2 SMNVEV (reference sequence). The CDR3 is 14 residues long. The CDR3 reads CASSLSPGLYEQYF. The CDR3 DNA is TGTGCCAGCAGTTTATCTCCGGGGCTCTACGAGCAGTACTTC.